This T cell receptor beta chain was identified during a study of blood T cell repertoires in COVID-19. Sequencing was performed with immunoSEQ multiplex PCR; in TCRdb, only in-frame clones are kept and a portion is missing. The repertoire consists of 150,000 to 200,000 clones, with more than 85% occurring once and the leading ten covering approximately 0.5%. The germline V gene encodes CDR1 SGHDT and CDR2 YYEEEE. J lost 5 bases, V lost 5 bases, and 9 bases had no gene match. The CDR3 spans 15 residues. Sample: peripheral blood. This TCR derives from a man in his fifties or sixties with acute or convalescent COVID-19. The chain carries TRBV5-6 and TRBJ1-2; 10 nucleotides match TRBD1. The CDR3 sequence is CASRPGTGATYGYTF. CDR3 coding DNA: TGTGCCAGCAGGCCCGGGACAGGGGCCACTTATGGCTACACCTTC. The variable domain in full, completed from reference TRBV5-6 and TRBJ1-2, reads DAGVTQSPTHLIKTRGQQVTLRCSPKSGHDTVSWYQQALGQGPQFIFQYYEEEERQRGNFPDRFSGHQFPNYSSELNVNALLLGDSALYLCASRPGTGATYGYTFGSGTRLTVV.